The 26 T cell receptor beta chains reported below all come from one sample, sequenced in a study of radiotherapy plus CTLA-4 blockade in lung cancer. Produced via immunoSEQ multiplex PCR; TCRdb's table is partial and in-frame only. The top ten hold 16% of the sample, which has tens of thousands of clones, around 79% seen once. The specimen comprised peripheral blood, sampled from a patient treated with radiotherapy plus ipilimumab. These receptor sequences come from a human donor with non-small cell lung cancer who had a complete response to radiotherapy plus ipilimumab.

The CDR3 protein is CASSSRDRGPYGYTF. As DNA, the CDR3 is TGTGCCAGCAGCTCCCGGGACAGGGGGCCTTATGGCTACACCTTC. This sequence joins TRBV7-2 and TRBJ1-2; 12 bases fit TRBD1. The CDR3 loop spans 15 amino acids. Germline V gives CDR1 SGHTA, CDR2 FQGNSA. The ends lost 4 bases at V and 5 bases at J; junction bases unmatched: 5. The complete variable domain, with remaining parts taken from reference TRBV7-2 and TRBJ1-2, reads GAGVSQSPSNKVTEKGKDVELRCDPISGHTALYWYRQSLGQGLEFLIYFQGNSAPDKSGLPSDRFSAERTGGSVSTLTIQRTQQEDSAVYLCASSSRDRGPYGYTFGSGTRLTVV.

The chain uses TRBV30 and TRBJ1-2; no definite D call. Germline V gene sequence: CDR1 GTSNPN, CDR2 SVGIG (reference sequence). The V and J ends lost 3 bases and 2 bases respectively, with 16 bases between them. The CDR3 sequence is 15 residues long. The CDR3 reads CAWRPPGRENYGYTF. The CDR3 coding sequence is TGTGCCTGGAGACCCCCTGGGCGGGAGAACTATGGCTACACCTTC.

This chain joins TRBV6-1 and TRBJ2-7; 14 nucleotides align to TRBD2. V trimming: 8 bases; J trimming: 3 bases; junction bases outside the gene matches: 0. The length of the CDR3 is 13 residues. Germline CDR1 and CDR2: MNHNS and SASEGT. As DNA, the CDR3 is TGTGCCAGCGGACTAGCGGGAGGCTACGAGCAGTACGTC. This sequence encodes CASGLAGGYEQYV.

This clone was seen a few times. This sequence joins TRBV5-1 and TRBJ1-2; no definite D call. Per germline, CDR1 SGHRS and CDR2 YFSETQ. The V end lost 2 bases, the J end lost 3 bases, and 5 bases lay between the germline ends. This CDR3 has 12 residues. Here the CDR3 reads CASSLGDYGYTF. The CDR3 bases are TGCGCCAGCAGCTTAGGAGACTATGGCTACACCTTC.

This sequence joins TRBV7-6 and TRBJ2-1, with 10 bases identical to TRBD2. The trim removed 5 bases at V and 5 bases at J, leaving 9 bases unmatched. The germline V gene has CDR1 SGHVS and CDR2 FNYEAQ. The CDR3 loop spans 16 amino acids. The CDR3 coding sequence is TGTGCCAGCAGCGACTTCCTAGCGGGGGAGAACAATGAGCAGTTCTTC. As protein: CASSDFLAGENNEQFF.

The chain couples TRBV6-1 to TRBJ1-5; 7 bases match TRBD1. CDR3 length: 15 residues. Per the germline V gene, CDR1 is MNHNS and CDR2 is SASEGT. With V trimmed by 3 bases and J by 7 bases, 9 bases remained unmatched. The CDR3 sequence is CASSDGTASLQPQHF. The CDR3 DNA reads TGTGCCAGCAGTGATGGGACAGCCTCTTTGCAGCCCCAGCATTTT.

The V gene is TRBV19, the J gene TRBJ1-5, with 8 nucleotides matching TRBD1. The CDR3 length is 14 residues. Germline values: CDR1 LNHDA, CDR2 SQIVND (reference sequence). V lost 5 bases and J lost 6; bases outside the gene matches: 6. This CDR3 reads CASSSQTGVQPQHF. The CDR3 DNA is TGTGCCAGTAGTTCACAGACAGGGGTTCAGCCCCAGCATTTT.

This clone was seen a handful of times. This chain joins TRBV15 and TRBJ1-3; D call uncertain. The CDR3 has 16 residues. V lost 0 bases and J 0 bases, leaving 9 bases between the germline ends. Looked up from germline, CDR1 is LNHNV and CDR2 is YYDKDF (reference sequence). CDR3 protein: CATSRDRGLSGNTIYF. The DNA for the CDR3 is TGTGCCACCAGCAGAGATCGTGGGCTCTCTGGAAACACCATATATTTT.

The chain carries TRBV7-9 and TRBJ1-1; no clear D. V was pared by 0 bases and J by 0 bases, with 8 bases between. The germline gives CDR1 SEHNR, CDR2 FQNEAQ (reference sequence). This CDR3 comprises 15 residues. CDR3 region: CASSLARRVNTEAFF. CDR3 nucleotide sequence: TGTGCCAGCAGCTTAGCTCGGCGGGTGAACACTGAAGCTTTCTTT.

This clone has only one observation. The DNA of the CDR3 is TGCAGCGTAGCCTCGGACAGGGCAAACACTGAAGCTTTCTTT. Translated, it gives CSVASDRANTEAFF. The chain recombines TRBV29-1 with TRBJ1-1; 8 bases agree with TRBD1. CDR1 is SQVTM and CDR2 is ANQGSEA in the germline V gene. This CDR3 spans 14 amino acids. With 6 bases clipped from V and 2 bases from J, the junction kept 8 bases outside the gene matches. The whole variable domain, remainder taken from reference TRBV29-1 and TRBJ1-1, is SAVISQKPSRDICQRGTSLTIQCQVDSQVTMMFWYRQQPGQSLTLIATANQGSEATYESGFVIDKFPISRPNLTFSTLTVSNMSPEDSSIYLCSVASDRANTEAFFGQGTRLTVV.

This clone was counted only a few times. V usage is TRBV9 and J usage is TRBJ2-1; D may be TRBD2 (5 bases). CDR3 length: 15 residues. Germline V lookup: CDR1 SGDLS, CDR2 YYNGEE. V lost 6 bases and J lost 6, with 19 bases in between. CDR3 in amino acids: CASTPNERLINEQFF. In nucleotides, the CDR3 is TGTGCCAGCACCCCAAACGAGCGGCTAATCAATGAGCAGTTCTTC.

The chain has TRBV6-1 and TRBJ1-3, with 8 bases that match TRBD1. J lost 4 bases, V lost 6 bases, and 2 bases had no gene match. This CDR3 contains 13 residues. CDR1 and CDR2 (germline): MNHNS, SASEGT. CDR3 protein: CASSRTGGNTIYF. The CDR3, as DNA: TGTGCCAGCAGCAGGACAGGGGGAAACACCATATATTTT.

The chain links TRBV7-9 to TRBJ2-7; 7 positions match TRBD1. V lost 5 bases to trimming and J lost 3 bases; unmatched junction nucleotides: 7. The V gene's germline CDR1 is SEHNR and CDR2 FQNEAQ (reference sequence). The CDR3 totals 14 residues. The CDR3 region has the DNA TGTGCCAGCAGCGCCCGGACAGGCCTCTACGAGCAGTACTTC. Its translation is CASSARTGLYEQYF.

For the CDR3, the DNA is TGTGCCAGCACCAAGGCAGGGGACAATCAGCCCCAGCATTTT. Protein: CASTKAGDNQPQHF. The V gene is TRBV25-1, the J gene TRBJ1-5; maybe TRBD1 (6 bases). Trimming removed 7 bases at V and 3 bases at J, with 13 bases between. Germline V gene sequence: CDR1 MGHDK, CDR2 SYGVNS. The CDR3 loop spans 14 amino acids.

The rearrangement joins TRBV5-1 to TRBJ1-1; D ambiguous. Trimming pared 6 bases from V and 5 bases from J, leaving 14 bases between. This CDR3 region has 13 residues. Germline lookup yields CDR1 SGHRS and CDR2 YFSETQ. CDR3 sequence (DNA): TGCGCCAGCAAACTCTCGGTCGGGACTGAAGCTTTCTTT. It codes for CASKLSVGTEAFF.

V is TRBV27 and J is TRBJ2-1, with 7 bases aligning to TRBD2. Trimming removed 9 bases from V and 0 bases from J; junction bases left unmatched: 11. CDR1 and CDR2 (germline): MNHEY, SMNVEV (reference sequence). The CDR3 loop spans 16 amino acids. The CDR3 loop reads CASSPPGLSSYNEQFF. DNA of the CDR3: TGTGCCAGTTCCCCTCCGGGACTAAGCTCCTACAATGAGCAGTTCTTC.

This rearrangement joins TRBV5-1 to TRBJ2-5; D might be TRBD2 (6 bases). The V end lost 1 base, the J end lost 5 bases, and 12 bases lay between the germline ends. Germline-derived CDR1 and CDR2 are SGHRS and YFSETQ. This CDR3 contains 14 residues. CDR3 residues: CASSLSRDLETQYF. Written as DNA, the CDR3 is TGCGCCAGCAGCTTGTCCCGGGACTTGGAGACCCAGTACTTC.

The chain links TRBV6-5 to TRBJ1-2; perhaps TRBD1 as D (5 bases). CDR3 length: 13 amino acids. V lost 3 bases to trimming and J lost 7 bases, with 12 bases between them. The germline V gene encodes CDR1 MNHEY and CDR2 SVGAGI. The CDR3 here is CASSYRQGIGYTF. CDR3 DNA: TGTGCCAGCAGTTATCGCCAGGGAATTGGCTACACCTTC.

CDR3 loop: CASSPTGRGNQPQHF. CDR3 DNA: TGTGCCAGCTCACCAACAGGGAGGGGTAATCAGCCCCAGCATTTT. V usage is TRBV18 and J usage is TRBJ1-5, with D tentatively TRBD1 (6 bases). The length of the CDR3 is 15 residues. The germline CDR1 and CDR2 sequences are KGHSH and LQKENI. Trimming pared 2 bases from V and 4 bases from J, leaving 12 bases between.

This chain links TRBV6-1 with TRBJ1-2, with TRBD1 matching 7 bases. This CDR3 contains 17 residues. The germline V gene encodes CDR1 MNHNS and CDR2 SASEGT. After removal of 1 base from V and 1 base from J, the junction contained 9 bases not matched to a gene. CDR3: CASSEVEGASFNYGYTF. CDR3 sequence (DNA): TGTGCCAGCAGTGAAGTGGAGGGGGCCTCCTTTAACTATGGCTACACCTTC.

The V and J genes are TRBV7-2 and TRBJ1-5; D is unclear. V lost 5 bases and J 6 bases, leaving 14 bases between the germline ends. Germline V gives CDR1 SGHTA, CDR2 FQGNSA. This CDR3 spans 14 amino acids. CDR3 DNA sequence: TGTGCCAGCAGCCCGGTGGAGACGGCTCAGCCCCAGCATTTT. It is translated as CASSPVETAQPQHF.

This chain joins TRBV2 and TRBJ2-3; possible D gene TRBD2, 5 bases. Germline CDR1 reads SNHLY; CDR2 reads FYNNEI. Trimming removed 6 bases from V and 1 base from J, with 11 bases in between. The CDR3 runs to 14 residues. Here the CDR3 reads CASSRAGGTDTQYF. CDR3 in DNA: TGTGCCAGCAGCCGGGCCGGGGGCACAGATACGCAGTATTTT.

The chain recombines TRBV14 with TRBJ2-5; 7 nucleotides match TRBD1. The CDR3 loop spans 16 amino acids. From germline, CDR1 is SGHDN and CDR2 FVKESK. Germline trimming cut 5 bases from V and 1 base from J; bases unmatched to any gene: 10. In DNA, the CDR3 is TGTGCCAGCAGCGCGAGATACAGGGGTCCCCAAGAGACCCAGTACTTC. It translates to CASSARYRGPQETQYF.

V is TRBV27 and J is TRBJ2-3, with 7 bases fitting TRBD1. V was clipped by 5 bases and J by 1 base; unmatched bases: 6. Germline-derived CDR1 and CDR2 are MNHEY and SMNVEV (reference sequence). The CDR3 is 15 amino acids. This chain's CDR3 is CASSARGRGTDTQYF. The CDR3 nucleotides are TGTGCCAGCAGTGCCAGGGGGAGAGGCACAGATACGCAGTATTTT.

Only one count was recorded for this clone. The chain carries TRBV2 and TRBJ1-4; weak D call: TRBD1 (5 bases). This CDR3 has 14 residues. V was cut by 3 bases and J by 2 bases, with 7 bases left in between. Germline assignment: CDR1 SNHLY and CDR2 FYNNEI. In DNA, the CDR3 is TGTGCCAGCAGTGACGGGGGGACTAATGAAAAACTGTTTTTT. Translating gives CASSDGGTNEKLFF. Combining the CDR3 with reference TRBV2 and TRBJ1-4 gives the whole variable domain EPEVTQTPSHQVTQMGQEVILRCVPISNHLYFYWYRQILGQKVEFLVSFYNNEISEKSEIFDDQFSVERPDGSNFTLKIRSTKLEDSAMYFCASSDGGTNEKLFFGSGTQLSVL.

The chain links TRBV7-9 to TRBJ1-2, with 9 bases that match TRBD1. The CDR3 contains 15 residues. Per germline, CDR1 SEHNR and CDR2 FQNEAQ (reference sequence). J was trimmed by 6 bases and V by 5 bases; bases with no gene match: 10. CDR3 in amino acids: CASSLSGTGTHGYTF. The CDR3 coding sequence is TGTGCCAGCAGCCTCTCCGGGACAGGGACCCATGGCTACACCTTC.